This entry is about one TCR beta chain. Its matching antigen is unknown. TCRdb keeps only in-frame clones here, not all; method: immunoSEQ multiplex PCR. The data show about 96,000 clones, 70% to 90% seen once. This specimen comes from a study of T cell responses to AZD1222 COVID-19 vaccine. In the study overall: Both about-4-week and about-12-week second-dose recipients were combined. Findings of the study overall: The donor group comprised mostly white British people and more females; the analysis possibly underestimated clonal diversity. Seropositivity was recorded at baseline in only six AZD1222 recipients.

Germline values: CDR1 MNHEY, CDR2 SMNVEV (reference sequence). This CDR3 region has 14 residues. With 5 bases removed from V and 5 bases from J, the gap between germline ends came to 15 bases. The rearrangement uses TRBV27 and TRBJ1-1; tentative D call: TRBD1 (5 bases). The TCR originated in an adult in good health. This specimen consisted of peripheral blood, obtained on day 0 of AZD1222 vaccination. CDR3 sequence (DNA): TGTGCCAGCAGTCCCTACTTGGGGGGGACTGAAGCTTTCTTT. This sequence encodes CASSPYLGGTEAFF.